This T cell receptor (beta chain) was captured in a study of T cells in Graves' hyperthyroidism and ophthalmopathy. Study details: Peripheral blood draws took place at initial diagnosis, ahead of any treatment. General study findings and limits: Ophthalmopathy was model-predicted a median about 6.9 months pre-onset.

Researchers took RNA transcripts and amplified the TCR beta CDR3 regions from them. The HTBI primer set was used in a first-round RT-PCR of the TCR CDR3. Via MiXCR, TCRdb re-called the multiplex PCR reads, giving one row per CDR3 protein. The sample yields more than 150,000 distinct CDR3 sequences, around 15% seen once. Ten or more counts support this clonotype. No antigen is known for it. J was trimmed by 0 bases and V by 4 bases; bases with no gene match: 2. Germline V lookup: CDR1 DFQATT, CDR2 SNEGSKA (reference sequence). The length of the CDR3 is 13 residues. Researchers defined stable Graves' hyperthyroidism as no ophthalmopathy progression within 18 months. Researchers barred patients who had uncontrolled infection, other autoimmune disease, pregnancy or lactation.

Sequencing was done on a sample of blood. The chain joins TRBV20-1 to TRBJ1-2; TRBD1 aligns across 7 bases. This receptor was obtained from a woman aged 45-59 years with Graves' hyperthyroidism. In nucleotides, the CDR3 is TGCAGTGCTAATGACAGGGCTAACTATGGCTACACCTTC. Amino acids: CSANDRANYGYTF.